This T cell receptor beta chain was identified in a study of blood T cell repertoires in COVID-19 (TCRdb year 2020). With respect to the entire study: Recovered participants in ImmuneRACE Cohort 3 were defined by two consecutive negative NP/OP PCR tests, clearance by a healthcare professional, or resolution of symptoms. Sample metadata almost always included a de-identified subject ID, COVID-19 status, age in years and sex. The repertoires were released in a freely available public database meant as a resource for research on the immune response to SARS-CoV-2. Samples were obtained from the ongoing ImmuneRACE study (first 160 participants) and from some 1,200 subjects provided by 6 global collaborators. Samples from collaborators originated in the United States, Italy and Spain and spanned both the acute and convalescent phases of COVID-19. The material from the prospective study consisted of cDNA or gDNA derived from T cells, B-cell-depleted T cells, or PBMCs. The dataset comprised deeply sampled blood TCRbeta repertoires from subjects exposed to, actively infected with, or recovered from COVID-19. Where available, HLA class I and class II types were obtained from metadata supplied by the sample provider rather than from assay-based typing.

CDR1 and CDR2, per the germline V gene (reference sequence), are LGHDT and YNNKEL. V and J are truncated by 6 bases and 0 bases respectively, leaving an intervening sequence of 11 bases. Spanning cysteine to phenylalanine, the CDR3 consists of 14 amino acids. The only DNA kept is the CDR3, 42 bases in frame from the first base. The immunoSEQ Assay, a bias-controlled multiplex PCR, was used to amplify TCRbeta CDR3 regions from genomic DNA. In the authors' own workflow: The number of nucleated cells in each sample was estimated by amplification of reference gene primers within the assay. Sequence reads were collapsed and filtered to measure the absolute abundance of every unique TCRbeta CDR3 rearrangement. Productive Simpson clonality was computed per sample as the square root of Simpson's diversity index over productive rearrangements. As stored in TCRdb, this immuneACCESS dataset retains in-frame rearrangements with V and J assigned. A fraction of the clones does not appear; measured against another copy, unresolved V genes explain less than half of the discrepancy, and the remainder lacks a known reason. D and trimming were read from the DNA, whereas the V and J calls and clone size are those reported in that table. The sample has 250,000 to 350,000 clones on record, more than 75% of them singletons. The top ten hold around 2% of the sample.

In the prospective study, participants were about 18 to 95 years old, resided in approximately 22 geographic areas of the United States, and were enrolled through a virtual design. In the prospective study, participants were assigned to cohorts based on the clinical history participants reported in a screening survey and a study questionnaire. In the prospective study, whole blood, serum and a nasopharyngeal or oropharyngeal swab were collected from each participant by mobile phlebotomists. Over a roughly 2-month period, participants in the prospective study had the option of providing additional blood draws and questionnaires. Before DNA extraction, prospective study blood samples were shipped either frozen or at room temperature. Findings and caveats that apply to the study as a whole: The quantity of clinical and demographic metadata differed by source and by participant and was supplied without curation.

Concerning this clone: The antigen it binds to is not known. No much larger clone exists at a distance of one base, and base qualities are not known.

The sequenced sample was PBMCs or T cells enriched from blood (not recorded which). In this chain, TRBV3-1 (or the pseudogene TRBV3-2) is recombined with TRBJ1-1; tentative D gene TRBD1, with 5 bases matching. This receptor was obtained from a woman aged 55-69 years in a cohort exposed to, infected with or recovered from COVID-19 (not recorded which). The CDR3 protein is CASREDSLNTEAFF. The sequenced DNA is TGTGCCAGCAGGGAAGACAGTCTGAACACTGAAGCTTTCTTT.